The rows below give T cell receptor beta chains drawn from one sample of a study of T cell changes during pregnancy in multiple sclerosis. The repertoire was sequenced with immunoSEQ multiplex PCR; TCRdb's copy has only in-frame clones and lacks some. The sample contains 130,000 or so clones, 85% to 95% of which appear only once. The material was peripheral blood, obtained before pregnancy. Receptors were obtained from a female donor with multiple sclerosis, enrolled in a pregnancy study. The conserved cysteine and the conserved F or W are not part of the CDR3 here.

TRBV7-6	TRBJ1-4	ASSGRQGNEKLF
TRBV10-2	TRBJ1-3	ASSDPSVGNTIY
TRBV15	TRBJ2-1	ATSRGLAPNEQF
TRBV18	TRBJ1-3	ASSPLPASGNTIY
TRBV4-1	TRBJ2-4	ASSQAIAGAKNIQY
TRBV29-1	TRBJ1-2	SVEDRVTLRGYT
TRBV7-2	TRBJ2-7	ASSFRGNTNEQY
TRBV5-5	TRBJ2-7	ASSWGSSGGADEQY
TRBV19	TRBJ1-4	ASSRRAGGEKLF
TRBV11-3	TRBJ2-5	ASSLDLRQTQETQY
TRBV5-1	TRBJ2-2	ASSSLGTGGLTGELF
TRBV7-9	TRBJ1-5	ASSPGQYQPQH
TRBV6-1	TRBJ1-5	ASRERRTSNQPQH
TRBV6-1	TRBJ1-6	AISQGRIESPLH
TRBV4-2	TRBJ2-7	ASSQDNRREQY
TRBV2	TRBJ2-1	ASSGLGVYANEQF
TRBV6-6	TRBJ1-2	ASSPPDRGDGYT
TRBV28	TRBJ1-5	ASRRTGANQPQH
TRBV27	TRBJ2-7	ASSSRTGNEQY
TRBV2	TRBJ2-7	ASSGYEQY
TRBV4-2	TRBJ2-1	ASSPPGTSGPYNEQF
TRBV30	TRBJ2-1	AWSAYRDRGYNEQF
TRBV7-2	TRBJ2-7	ASSGRGGPYEQY
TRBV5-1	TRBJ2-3	ASSLAGQGAKDTQY
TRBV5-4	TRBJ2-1	ASSLVPSTGTYNEQF
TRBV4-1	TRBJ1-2	ASSQEDQGLYGYT
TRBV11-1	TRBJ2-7	ASSLTGTGGTYEQY
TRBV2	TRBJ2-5	ASIGLAGGETQY
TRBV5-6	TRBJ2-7	ASSSPGQGTSYEQY
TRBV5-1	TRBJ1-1	ASRSQGARTEAF
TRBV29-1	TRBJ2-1	SAFAGSRYNEQF
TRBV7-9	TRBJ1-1	ASSLRRTRGFGQSEAF
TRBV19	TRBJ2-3	ASSMGQGSTDTQY
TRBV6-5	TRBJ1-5	ASRGQGMNQPQH
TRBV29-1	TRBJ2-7	SVDSGTGNEQY
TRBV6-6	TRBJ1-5	ASSAQYSNQPQH